This T cell receptor beta chain appears in the sequencing data of a study of OX40 agonist ivuxolimab in advanced cancers. Measured with immunoSEQ multiplex PCR; TCRdb has only the in-frame clones, and not every one. This sample has some 80,000 clones, with approximately 84% found just once. V lost 1 base and J lost 1, with 7 bases in between. This CDR3 contains 14 residues. Germline V lookup: CDR1 SGHTA, CDR2 FQGTGA. Peripheral blood came from all dose cohorts at three timepoints. The V and J genes are TRBV7-3 and TRBJ1-1; D is possibly TRBD1 (5 bases). The source was CD4+ or CD8+ T cells sorted from blood, collected in a trial of the OX40 agonist ivuxolimab. The receptor comes from an adult with an advanced solid tumor such as melanoma, head and neck, liver or kidney cancer. As DNA, the CDR3 is TGTGCCAGCAGCTTAAACGGGGCGAACACTGAAGCTTTCTTT. Translation gives CASSLNGANTEAFF.